This T cell receptor (beta chain) was found in a study of cytomegalovirus exposure and HLA in healthy donors. This clone showed up just once. Germline and junction disagree at one end, which may indicate a read error. Generated by immunoSEQ multiplex PCR, the TCRdb table keeps only in-frame clones and is missing some. Of about 200,000 clones in the sample, 75% to 90% were seen once. Source material: PBMCs. This TCR came from a woman younger than 35 in good health and CMV-seronegative.

In DNA form, the CDR3 reads TGTGCCAGCAGCTTAGGTAGCGATCAGCCCCAGCATTTT. Amino acids: CASSLGSDQPQHF. The J gene is TRBJ1-5, the V gene TRBV5-5; unclear D gene. The germline V gene has CDR1 SGHKS and CDR2 YYEKEE (reference sequence). The CDR3 has 13 amino acids.